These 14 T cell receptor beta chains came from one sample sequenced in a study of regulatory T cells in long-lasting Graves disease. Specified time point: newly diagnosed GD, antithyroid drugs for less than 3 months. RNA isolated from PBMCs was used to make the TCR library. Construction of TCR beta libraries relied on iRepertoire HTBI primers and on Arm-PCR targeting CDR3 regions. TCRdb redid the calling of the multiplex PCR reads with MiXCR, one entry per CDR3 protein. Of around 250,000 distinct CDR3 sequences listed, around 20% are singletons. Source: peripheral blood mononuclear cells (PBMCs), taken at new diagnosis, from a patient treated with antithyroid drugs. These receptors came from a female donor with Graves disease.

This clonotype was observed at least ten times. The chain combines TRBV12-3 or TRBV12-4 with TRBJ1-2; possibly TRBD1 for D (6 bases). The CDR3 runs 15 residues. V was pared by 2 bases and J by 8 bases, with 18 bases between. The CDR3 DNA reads TGTGCCAGCAGTTTACTACAGGGAGCCCTTGGGGGCTACACCTTC. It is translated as CASSLLQGALGGYTF.

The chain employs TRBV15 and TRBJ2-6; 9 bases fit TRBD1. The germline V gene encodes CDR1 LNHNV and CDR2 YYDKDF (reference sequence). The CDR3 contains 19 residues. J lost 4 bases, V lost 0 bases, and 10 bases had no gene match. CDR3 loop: CATSRESWTGVSGANVLTF. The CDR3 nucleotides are TGTGCCACCAGCAGAGAATCTTGGACAGGGGTTAGCGGGGCCAACGTCCTGACTTTC.

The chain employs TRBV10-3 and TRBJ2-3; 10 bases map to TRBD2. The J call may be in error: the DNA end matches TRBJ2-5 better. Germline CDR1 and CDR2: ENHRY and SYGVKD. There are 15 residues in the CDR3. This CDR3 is CAITSGLAGVETQYF. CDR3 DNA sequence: TGTGCCATCACGTCGGGCCTAGCGGGAGTTGAGACCCAGTACTTC.

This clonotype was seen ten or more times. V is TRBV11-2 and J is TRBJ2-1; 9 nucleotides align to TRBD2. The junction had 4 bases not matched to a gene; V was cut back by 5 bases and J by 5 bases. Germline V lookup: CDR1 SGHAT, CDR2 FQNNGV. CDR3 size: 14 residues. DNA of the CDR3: TGTGCCAGCAGCCAGACTAGCGGAAACAATGAGCAGTTCTTC. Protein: CASSQTSGNNEQFF.

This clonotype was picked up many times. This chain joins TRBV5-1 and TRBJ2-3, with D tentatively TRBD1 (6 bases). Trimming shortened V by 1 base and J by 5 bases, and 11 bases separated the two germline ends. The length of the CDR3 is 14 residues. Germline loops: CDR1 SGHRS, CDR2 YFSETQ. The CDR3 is CASSLQGRKDTQYF. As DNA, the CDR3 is TGCGCCAGCAGCTTGCAGGGGCGGAAAGATACGCAGTATTTT.

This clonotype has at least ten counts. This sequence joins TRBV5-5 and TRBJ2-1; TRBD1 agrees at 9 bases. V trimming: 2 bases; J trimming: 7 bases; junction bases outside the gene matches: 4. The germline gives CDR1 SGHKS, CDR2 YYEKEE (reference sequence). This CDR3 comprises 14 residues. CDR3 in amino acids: CASSLRTGENEQFF. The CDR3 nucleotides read TGTGCCAGCAGCTTAAGGACAGGGGAAAATGAGCAGTTCTTC.

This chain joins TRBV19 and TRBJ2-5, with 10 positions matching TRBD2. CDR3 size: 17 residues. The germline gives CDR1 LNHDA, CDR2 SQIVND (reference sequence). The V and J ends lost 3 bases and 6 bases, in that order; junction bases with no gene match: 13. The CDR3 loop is CASSMGRLAGAIKTQYF. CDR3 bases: TGTGCCAGTAGTATGGGGAGGCTAGCGGGAGCTATTAAGACCCAGTACTTC.

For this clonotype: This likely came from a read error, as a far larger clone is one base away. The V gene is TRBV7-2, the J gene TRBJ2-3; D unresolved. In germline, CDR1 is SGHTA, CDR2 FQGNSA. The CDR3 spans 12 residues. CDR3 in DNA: TGTGCCAGCAGCTTAGATCACTCGACGCCGTATTTT. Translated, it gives CASSLDHSTPYF.

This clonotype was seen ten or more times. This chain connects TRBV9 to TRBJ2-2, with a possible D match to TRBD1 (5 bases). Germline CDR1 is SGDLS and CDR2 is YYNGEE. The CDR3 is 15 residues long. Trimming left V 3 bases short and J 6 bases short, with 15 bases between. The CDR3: CASSGGLGWAGELFF. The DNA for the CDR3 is TGTGCCAGCAGCGGGGGCCTGGGGTGGGCCGGGGAGCTGTTTTTT. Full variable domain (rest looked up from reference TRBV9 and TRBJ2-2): DSGVTQTPKHLITATGQRVTLRCSPRSGDLSVYWYQQSLDQGLQFLIQYYNGEERAKGNILERFSAQQFPDLHSELNLSSLELGDSALYFCASSGGLGWAGELFFGEGSRLTVL.

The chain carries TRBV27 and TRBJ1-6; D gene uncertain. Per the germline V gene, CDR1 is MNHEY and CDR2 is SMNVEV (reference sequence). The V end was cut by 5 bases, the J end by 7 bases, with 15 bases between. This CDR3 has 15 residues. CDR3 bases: TGTGCCAGCAGTCCCAGGACGGCCGGGAATTCACCCCTCCACTTT. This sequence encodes CASSPRTAGNSPLHF.

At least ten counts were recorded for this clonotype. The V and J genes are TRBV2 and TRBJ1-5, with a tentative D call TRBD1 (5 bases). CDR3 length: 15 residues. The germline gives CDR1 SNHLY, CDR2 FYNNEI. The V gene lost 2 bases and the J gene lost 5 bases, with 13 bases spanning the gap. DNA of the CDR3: TGTGCCAGCAGTGAAAGTCGGGGGACGGATCAGCCCCAGCATTTT. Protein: CASSESRGTDQPQHF.

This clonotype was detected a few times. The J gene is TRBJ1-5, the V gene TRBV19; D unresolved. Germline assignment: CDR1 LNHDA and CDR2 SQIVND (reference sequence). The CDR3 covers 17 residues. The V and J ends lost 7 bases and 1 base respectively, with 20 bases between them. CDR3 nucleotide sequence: TGTGCCAGTACCCCCCCCATCGGGGTGGGGAGCAATCAGCCCCAGCATTTT. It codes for CASTPPIGVGSNQPQHF. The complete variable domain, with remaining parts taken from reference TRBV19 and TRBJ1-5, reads DGGITQSPKYLFRKEGQNVTLSCEQNLNHDAMYWYRQDPGQGLRLIYYSQIVNDFQKGDIAEGYSVSREKKESFPLTVTSAQKNPTAFYLCASTPPIGVGSNQPQHFGDGTRLSIL.

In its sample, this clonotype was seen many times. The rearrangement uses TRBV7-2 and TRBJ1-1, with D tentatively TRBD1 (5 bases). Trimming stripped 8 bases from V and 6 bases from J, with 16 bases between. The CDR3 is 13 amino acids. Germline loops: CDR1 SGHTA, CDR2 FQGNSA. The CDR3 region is CASGAQGKSEAFF. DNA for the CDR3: TGTGCCAGCGGCGCTCAGGGAAAGTCTGAAGCTTTCTTT.

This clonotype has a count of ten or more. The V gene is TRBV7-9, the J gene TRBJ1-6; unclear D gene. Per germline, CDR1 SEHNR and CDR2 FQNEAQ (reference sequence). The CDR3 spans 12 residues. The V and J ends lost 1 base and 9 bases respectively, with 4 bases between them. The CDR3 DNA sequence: TGTGCCAGCAGCTTAGAGATTTCACCCCTCCACTTT. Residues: CASSLEISPLHF.